The rows below give T cell receptor beta chains drawn from one sample of a study of blood T cell repertoires in COVID-19. Using immunoSEQ multiplex PCR, the repertoire was profiled, and TCRdb retains in-frame clones only, with some absent. The sample has around 210,000 clones, roughly 90% seen once. The sample taken for sequencing was peripheral blood. These receptors all stem from a woman in her seventies with acute or convalescent COVID-19. Each CDR3 is given with its conserved first and last residue. The D gene is left open where the match is weak. Rows may omit the clone size; those that give it use once, few, many or a size class.

V: TRBV28
J: TRBJ2-2
D: TRBD2
size: .
CDR3: CASSLRLAGNTGELFF
DNA: TGTGCCAGCAGTTTAAGACTAGCGGGAAACACCGGGGAGCTGTTTTTT

V: TRBV6-5
J: TRBJ1-1
D: .
size: few
CDR3: CATRSRTEAFF
DNA: TGTGCCACCAGGTCCCGCACTGAAGCTTTCTTT

V: TRBV28
J: TRBJ2-1
D: .
size: .
CDR3: CASSSRSRGYNEQFF
DNA: TGTGCCAGCAGTTCTCGATCCCGCGGCTACAATGAGCAGTTCTTC

V: TRBV28
J: TRBJ2-7
D: TRBD1
size: .
CDR3: CASSTGQGPSEQYF
DNA: TGTGCCAGCAGCACGGGACAGGGCCCTTCGGAGCAGTACTTC

V: TRBV7-2
J: TRBJ1-2
D: TRBD1
size: .
CDR3: CASSLRAGGGYGYTF
DNA: TGTGCCAGCAGCTTAAGGGCAGGGGGCGGCTATGGCTACACCTTC

V: TRBV5-1
J: TRBJ1-5
D: TRBD1
size: .
CDR3: CASSLGAGGVDQPQHF
DNA: TGCGCCAGCAGCTTGGGCGCAGGGGGAGTCGATCAGCCCCAGCATTTT

V: TRBV20-1
J: TRBJ2-5
D: .
size: .
CDR3: CSAILETQYF
DNA: TGCAGTGCTATACTTGAGACCCAGTACTTC

V: TRBV10-3
J: TRBJ1-1
D: TRBD1
size: .
CDR3: CAISTPPGTGAEAFF
DNA: TGTGCCATCAGCACTCCCCCCGGGACAGGGGCTGAAGCTTTCTTT

V: TRBV14
J: TRBJ2-1
D: .
size: .
CDR3: CASSQVSAGEFF
DNA: TGTGCCAGCAGCCAAGTTTCAGCAGGGGAGTTCTTC

V: TRBV6-2/TRBV6-3
J: TRBJ2-1
D: TRBD2
size: .
CDR3: CASSRAGGYNEQFF
DNA: TGTGCCAGCAGTAGGGCGGGGGGGTACAATGAGCAGTTCTTC

V: TRBV24-1
J: TRBJ2-1
D: TRBD2
size: .
CDR3: CATSDSGLAGVQRNEQFF
DNA: TGTGCCACCAGTGATTCAGGACTAGCGGGAGTACAGCGCAATGAGCAGTTCTTC

V: TRBV21-1
J: TRBJ1-5
D: .
size: .
CDR3: CASRGQGHQPQHF
DNA: TGTGCCAGCAGAGGACAGGGACATCAGCCCCAGCATTTT

V: TRBV29-1
J: TRBJ1-1
D: TRBD1
size: .
CDR3: CSVSRGATEAFF
DNA: TGCAGCGTTAGCAGGGGGGCCACTGAAGCTTTCTTT

V: TRBV28
J: TRBJ1-5
D: TRBD1
size: .
CDR3: CASRVGVTGLGQPQHF
DNA: TGTGCCAGCAGGGTCGGCGTGACAGGGTTAGGGCAGCCCCAGCATTTT

V: TRBV11-3
J: TRBJ1-6
D: .
size: .
CDR3: CASSVNRVSPLHF
DNA: TGTGCCAGCAGCGTAAACAGGGTCTCACCCCTCCACTTT

V: TRBV29-1
J: TRBJ1-2
D: TRBD1
size: .
CDR3: CSARTGKSGYTF
DNA: TGCAGCGCTCGGACAGGGAAGAGCGGCTACACCTTC

V: TRBV11-2
J: TRBJ1-2
D: .
size: .
CDR3: CASSLQGFGYTF
DNA: TGTGCCAGCAGCTTACAGGGGTTTGGCTACACCTTC

V: TRBV13
J: TRBJ1-1
D: .
size: .
CDR3: CASSGLRQMNTEAFF
DNA: TGTGCCAGCAGCGGTCTCAGACAGATGAACACTGAAGCTTTCTTT